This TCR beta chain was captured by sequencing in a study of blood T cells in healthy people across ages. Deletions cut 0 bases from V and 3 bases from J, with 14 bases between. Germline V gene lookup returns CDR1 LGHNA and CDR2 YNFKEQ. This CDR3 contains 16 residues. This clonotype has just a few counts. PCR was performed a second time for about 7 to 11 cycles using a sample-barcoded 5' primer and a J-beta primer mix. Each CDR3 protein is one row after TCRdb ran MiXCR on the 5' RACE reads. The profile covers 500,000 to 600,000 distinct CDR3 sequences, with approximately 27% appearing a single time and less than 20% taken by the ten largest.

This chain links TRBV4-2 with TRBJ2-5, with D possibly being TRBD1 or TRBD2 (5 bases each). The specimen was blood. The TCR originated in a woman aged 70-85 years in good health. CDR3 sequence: CASSQEGRSREETQYF. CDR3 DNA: TGTGCCAGCAGCCAAGAGGGACGTAGCCGTGAAGAGACCCAGTACTTC.